This TCR beta chain was observed in a study of a mutant IDH1 vaccine in newly diagnosed glioma. Study at large: Patients received eight vaccinations in weeks 1, 3, 5, 7, 11, 15, 19, 23. First vaccine doses came 4-6 weeks after radiotherapy alone, or with temozolomide cycles. Previous care, which was radiotherapy, temozolomide, or both, most often involved both. Broader study findings: Across multiple MHC alleles, about 95% of patients had vaccine-induced responses.

TCRdb's copy holds only in-frame clones and misses some; the assay was immunoSEQ multiplex PCR. Of 60,000 to 75,000 clones listed, 84% were seen once; the top ten hold about 3.8%. CDR1 and CDR2 from the germline V gene are LNHNV and YYDKDF (reference sequence). The CDR3 is 12 residues long. The V gene lost 3 bases and the J gene lost 8 bases, with 11 bases spanning the gap. This clone was seen once. What it binds is unknown. Specified time point: week 11, during vaccination. Alongside topical imiquimod, each dose of vaccine comprised 300 ug of mutant IDH1 20-mer peptide. This specimen was PBMCs, taken from a glioma patient whose treatment included an IDH1 peptide vaccine. This chain joins TRBV15 and TRBJ2-7; no clear D gene. The sequence derives from a man aged 25-40 years with glioma. CDR3 DNA sequence: TGTGCCACCAGCAGGGAAACGACCCAGCAGTACTTC. Amino acids: CATSRETTQQYF.